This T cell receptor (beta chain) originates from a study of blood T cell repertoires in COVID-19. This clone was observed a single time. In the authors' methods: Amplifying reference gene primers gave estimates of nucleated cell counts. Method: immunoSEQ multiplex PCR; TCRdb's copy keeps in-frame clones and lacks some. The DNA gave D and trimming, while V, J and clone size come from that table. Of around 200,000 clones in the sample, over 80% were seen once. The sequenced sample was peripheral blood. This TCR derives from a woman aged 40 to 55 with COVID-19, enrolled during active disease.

CDR3 protein: CASSEQGIEWTEAFF. The DNA for the CDR3 is TGTGCCAGCAGCGAACAGGGAATCGAGTGGACTGAAGCTTTCTTT. The V and J genes are TRBV25-1 and TRBJ1-1; TRBD1 is a possible D gene (6 bases). V was clipped by 6 bases and J by 5 bases, with 19 bases between them. There are 15 residues in the CDR3. Germline V gene lookup returns CDR1 MGHDK and CDR2 SYGVNS. Complete variable domain (other parts from reference TRBV25-1 and TRBJ1-1): EADIYQTPRYLVIGTGKKITLECSQTMGHDKMYWYQQDPGMELHLIHYSYGVNSTEKGDLSSESTVSRIRTEHFPLTLESARPSHTSQYLCASSEQGIEWTEAFFGQGTRLTVV.